The TCR beta chain described here comes from a study of metastatic and nonmetastatic thyroid tumors (dated by TCRdb to 2019 to 2021). Context from the whole study: For patients with malignant and with benign thyroid disease, the researchers compared repertoires between peripheral blood samples and tumor or nodule tissue samples. Paper-wide results and their limitations: In both blood and tumor samples, TCR beta diversity was reported to be significantly higher in malignant tumors than in benign nodules.

The CDR3 numbers 14 residues from cysteine through phenylalanine. Left in the record is the CDR3 DNA by itself, 42 bases read in frame from the first base. V and J lose 4 bases and 0 bases, and a span of 7 bases separates them. CDR1 and CDR2 are read off the germline V gene (reference sequence) as GTSNPN and SVGIG. The library was built by means of PCR. Sequencing used an Illumina HiSeq 4000. High-throughput sequencing was used to profile the TCR beta-chain CDR3 region of each patient. The authors processed their data as follows. Drawing on CDR3 differences between clinicopathological groups, the researchers built a classifier meant to tell apart patients with distant-metastatic papillary thyroid cancer. The Shannon index was used to measure repertoire diversity, and the Morisita-Horn index was used to measure how similar tumor and blood repertoires were. TCRdb took the public reads, trimmed them with fastp at Q25, ran MiXCR for clone calling and kept in-frame beta chains. None of the V and J calls come from the authors' own analysis; TCRdb made them. The table for this sample lists roughly 48,000 clones; approximately 20% of them were counted only once. The ten biggest clones cover about 3.8% of the sample.

Before undergoing thyroid surgery, none of the patients had been given any kind of treatment. Using T-cell receptor beta sequencing, the researchers looked back retrospectively at clinical samples from patients, gathered between about 2012 and 2018. This clone was seen a single time. It has no known antigen specificity. The record has no base qualities; no much larger clone is one base away. Weak support is all one read offers. Sequencing input: blood. The chain couples TRBV30 to TRBJ1-6; confidence is insufficient to name the D gene. The source is a male donor with papillary thyroid cancer or a benign thyroid nodule (not recorded which). Some clones in this sample may be carry-over from other donors' samples. The CDR3 region has the sequence CAWTAGSYNSPLHF. The base sequence is TGTGCCTGGACAGCGGGCTCCTATAATTCACCCCTCCACTTT.